This TCR beta chain was sequenced in a study of cytomegalovirus exposure and HLA in healthy donors. Study-wide results and caveats: Analysis performed later showed TCR beta chains linked to HLA being more clonally expanded than equally common others.

From germline, CDR1 is SGHRS and CDR2 YFSETQ. V was clipped by 1 base and J by 6 bases; unmatched bases: 10. This CDR3 has 16 residues. Primers: 60 Vbeta forward and 13 Jbeta reverse. Original processing notes: In a later analysis, of roughly 83 million unique beta chains, roughly 10 million appeared in at least two donors. Generated by immunoSEQ multiplex PCR, the TCRdb table keeps only in-frame clones and is missing some. V and J calls and clone size are given by that table; D and trimming were obtained from the DNA. The sample contains around 190,000 clones, roughly 75% of which appear only once. In regard to this clone: Its antigen is not known.

The V and J genes are TRBV5-1 and TRBJ2-7, with 10 bases fitting TRBD2. The clonotype originates from a man aged 35-49 years in good health and CMV-seronegative. Sequenced material: PBMCs. CDR3 DNA sequence: TGCGCCAGCAGCTTGCCCTCTAGCGGGGGAACTTCCGAGCAGTACTTC. This gives the protein CASSLPSSGGTSEQYF.